The rows below give T cell receptor beta chains drawn from one sample of a study of OX40 agonist ivuxolimab in advanced cancers. TCRdb's table, derived via immunoSEQ multiplex PCR, lists solely in-frame clones and lacks some. The profile shows tens of thousands of clones, roughly nine tenths of them singletons. The source material was CD4+ or CD8+ T cells sorted from blood, sampled in a trial of the OX40 agonist ivuxolimab. The receptors stem from an adult with an advanced solid tumor such as melanoma, head and neck, liver or kidney cancer. The conserved cysteine and the conserved F or W are not part of the CDR3 here.

CDR3aa | j_gene | v_gene
ASAYEGGSGYEQY | TRBJ2-7 | TRBV2
ASSPLRDRLAKNIQY | TRBJ2-4 | TRBV18
ASGESQGAVGYT | TRBJ1-2 | TRBV2
SVEDDGTSYEQY | TRBJ2-7 | TRBV29-1
ASSIASIPPQETQY | TRBJ2-5 | TRBV19
ASSEATGLIGYT | TRBJ1-2 | TRBV10-2
ASSLWTSGTQETQY | TRBJ2-5 | TRBV9
ASSLALAGGETQY | TRBJ2-5 | TRBV7-7
ASSLNAGARSYNEQF | TRBJ2-1 | TRBV7-3
ASSLADRGYSPLH | TRBJ1-6 | TRBV6-5
ASSSRDRALGYT | TRBJ1-2 | TRBV5-6